The rows below give T cell receptor beta chains drawn from one sample of a study of blood T cell repertoires in COVID-19. Sequencing was performed with immunoSEQ multiplex PCR; in TCRdb, only in-frame clones are kept and a portion is missing. The sample has about 410,000 clones; approximately 90% are singletons. The sample taken for sequencing was peripheral blood. The receptors were gathered from a woman under 40 with active or convalescent COVID-19. The CDR3 runs from the conserved cysteine through the conserved F or W. Fields, in order: V gene, J gene, CDR3 protein.

v_gene: TRBV7-8
j_gene: TRBJ2-2
CDR3aa: CASSLNLWELFF

v_gene: TRBV6-5
j_gene: TRBJ1-2
CDR3aa: CASSSSSGGYGYTF

v_gene: TRBV29-1
j_gene: TRBJ1-1
CDR3aa: CSVPRQGPEAFF

v_gene: TRBV7-2
j_gene: TRBJ2-7
CDR3aa: CASSSRDRGYEQYF

v_gene: TRBV6-5
j_gene: TRBJ2-4
CDR3aa: CASSSAGGPTNIQYF

v_gene: TRBV5-6
j_gene: TRBJ2-5
CDR3aa: CASSPLTTETQYF

v_gene: TRBV28
j_gene: TRBJ2-7
CDR3aa: CASSLSLTSGYEQYF

v_gene: TRBV2
j_gene: TRBJ2-1
CDR3aa: CASSESASGDIYNEQFF

v_gene: TRBV4-1
j_gene: TRBJ1-1
CDR3aa: CASGGTLNTEAFF

v_gene: TRBV19
j_gene: TRBJ2-7
CDR3aa: CASSATGLPYEQYF

v_gene: TRBV2
j_gene: TRBJ2-4
CDR3aa: CASEIHRDRATKNIQYF

v_gene: TRBV5-8
j_gene: TRBJ1-2
CDR3aa: CASSPDLPGTAIYGYTF

v_gene: TRBV28
j_gene: TRBJ2-1
CDR3aa: CASSLPMGGSDAAGIYNEQFF

v_gene: TRBV27
j_gene: TRBJ1-1
CDR3aa: CASSLSRGGNTEAFF

v_gene: TRBV7-9
j_gene: TRBJ1-1
CDR3aa: CASSYNRVNTEAFF

v_gene: TRBV14
j_gene: TRBJ2-5
CDR3aa: CASSPGQGRYETQYF

v_gene: TRBV6-4
j_gene: TRBJ2-2
CDR3aa: CASRPQTGDTGELFF

v_gene: TRBV4-1
j_gene: TRBJ2-7
CDR3aa: CASSPGTLAYEQYF

v_gene: TRBV7-2
j_gene: TRBJ2-7
CDR3aa: CASSLTSGTTYEQYF

v_gene: TRBV6-5
j_gene: TRBJ2-1
CDR3aa: CASSYSRQGGNEQFF

v_gene: TRBV10-3
j_gene: TRBJ2-1
CDR3aa: CAIRPLAGGDGEQFF

v_gene: TRBV19
j_gene: TRBJ2-2
CDR3aa: CASSITSGRITGELFF

v_gene: TRBV6-5
j_gene: TRBJ1-5
CDR3aa: CATFGTANLPQHF

v_gene: TRBV5-4
j_gene: TRBJ2-1
CDR3aa: CASSPGDLNEQFF

v_gene: TRBV27
j_gene: TRBJ2-3
CDR3aa: CASSSTFSGGYTDTQYF

v_gene: TRBV5-1
j_gene: TRBJ1-2
CDR3aa: CASSLTGTGDSYGYTF

v_gene: TRBV5-1
j_gene: TRBJ2-3
CDR3aa: CASSLSLSTDTQYF

v_gene: TRBV13
j_gene: TRBJ2-7
CDR3aa: CASSYQTPQQYF

v_gene: TRBV5-1
j_gene: TRBJ1-6
CDR3aa: CASSKGQGSDINSPLHF

v_gene: TRBV3-1/TRBV3-2
j_gene: TRBJ2-7
CDR3aa: CASSQGAAGLAYEQYF

v_gene: TRBV18
j_gene: TRBJ1-1
CDR3aa: CASSPGQARGTEAFF

v_gene: TRBV4-1
j_gene: TRBJ1-4
CDR3aa: CASSHLGRVFF

v_gene: TRBV2
j_gene: TRBJ2-3
CDR3aa: CASSAPSGGQDTQYF

v_gene: TRBV15
j_gene: TRBJ1-3
CDR3aa: CATSRDGNSGNTIYF

v_gene: TRBV27
j_gene: TRBJ1-2
CDR3aa: CASSTPRGAGGYTF

v_gene: TRBV10-2
j_gene: TRBJ1-3
CDR3aa: CASSDRRGNTIYF

v_gene: TRBV4-1
j_gene: TRBJ2-7
CDR3aa: CASSPQPLGTGISEQYF

v_gene: TRBV3-1/TRBV3-2
j_gene: TRBJ1-2
CDR3aa: CASSQWTGEGYTF

v_gene: TRBV27
j_gene: TRBJ1-4
CDR3aa: CASSSVAGSNEKLFF

v_gene: TRBV5-4
j_gene: TRBJ2-7
CDR3aa: CASSLGGAGGSYEQYF

v_gene: TRBV27
j_gene: TRBJ1-6
CDR3aa: CASSLSGDTPLHF

v_gene: TRBV13
j_gene: TRBJ2-7
CDR3aa: CASSEGLAGKPYEQYF

v_gene: TRBV5-1
j_gene: TRBJ2-3
CDR3aa: CASSLGAPRGDTQYF

v_gene: TRBV19
j_gene: TRBJ2-3
CDR3aa: CASSIVGASGKETDTQYF

v_gene: TRBV21-1
j_gene: TRBJ1-1
CDR3aa: CASSPQGWCTEAFF

v_gene: TRBV29-1
j_gene: TRBJ2-7
CDR3aa: CSVESQGAIYEQYF

v_gene: TRBV6-1
j_gene: TRBJ1-4
CDR3aa: CASSDPGGSTNEKLFF

v_gene: TRBV24-1
j_gene: TRBJ1-1
CDR3aa: CATRRTGGLYTEAFF